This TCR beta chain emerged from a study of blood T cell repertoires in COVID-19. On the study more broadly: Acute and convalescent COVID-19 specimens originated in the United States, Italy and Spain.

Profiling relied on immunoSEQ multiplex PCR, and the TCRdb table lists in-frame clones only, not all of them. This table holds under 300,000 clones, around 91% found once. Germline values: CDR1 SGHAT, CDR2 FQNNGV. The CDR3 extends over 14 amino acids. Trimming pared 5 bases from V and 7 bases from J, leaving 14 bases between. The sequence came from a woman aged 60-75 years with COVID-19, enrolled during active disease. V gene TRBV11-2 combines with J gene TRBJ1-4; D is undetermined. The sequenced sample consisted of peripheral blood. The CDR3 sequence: CASSPEGLSEKLFF. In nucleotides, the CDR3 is TGTGCCAGCAGCCCAGAGGGCTTGAGTGAAAAACTGTTTTTT.